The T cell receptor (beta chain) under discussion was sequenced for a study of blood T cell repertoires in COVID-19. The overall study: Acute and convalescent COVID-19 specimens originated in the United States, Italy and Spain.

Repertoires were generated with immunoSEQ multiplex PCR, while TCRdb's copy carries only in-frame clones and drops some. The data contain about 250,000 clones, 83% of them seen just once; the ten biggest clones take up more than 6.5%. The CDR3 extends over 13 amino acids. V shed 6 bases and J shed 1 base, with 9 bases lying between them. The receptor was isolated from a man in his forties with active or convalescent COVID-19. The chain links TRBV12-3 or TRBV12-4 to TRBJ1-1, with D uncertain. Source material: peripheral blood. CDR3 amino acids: CASRSTANTEAFF. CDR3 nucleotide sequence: TGTGCCAGCAGATCCACAGCGAACACTGAAGCTTTCTTT.